This T cell receptor beta chain was observed in a study of T cells in Graves' hyperthyroidism and ophthalmopathy. The table lists this clonotype with many counts. What it binds is not known. Uncontrolled infections, other autoimmune diseases, pregnancy or lactation led to exclusion of patients. Broader study findings: Blood also showed most of the thyroid clonotypes that were expanded above 0.001.

TCR beta CDR3 regions were amplified from RNA transcripts. The TCR CDR3 was amplified in a first-round RT-PCR using the HTBI primer set. One entry per CDR3 protein results from TCRdb running MiXCR on the multiplex PCR reads. This sample has 400,000 to 450,000 distinct CDR3 sequences, with about 15% found just once. The germline CDR1 and CDR2 sequences are PRHDT and FYEKMQ (reference sequence). The CDR3 sequence is 14 residues long. Deletions cut 5 bases from V and 3 bases from J, with 13 bases between. The sequenced material came from blood. The chain employs TRBV13 and TRBJ2-5; TRBD1 might be the D (6 bases). This clonotype was sampled from a man younger than 30 with Graves' ophthalmopathy. The CDR3 region is CASSHDQGKETQYF. For the CDR3, the DNA is TGTGCCAGCAGCCACGACCAGGGGAAAGAGACCCAGTACTTC.